This TCR beta chain emerged from a study of T cells in narcolepsy. Overall study findings and caveats: Some memory CD4+ repertoires had no autoreactive clone sequences. Same-patient CSF and blood CD4+ T cell clonotypes included HCRT-specific and TRIB2-specific autoreactive ones.

Notes on this clone: Its antigen is unknown.

V lost 8 bases to trimming and J lost 0 bases, with 8 bases between them. CDR3 length: 12 amino acids. Germline assignment: CDR1 MNHNS and CDR2 SASEGT. Using immunoSEQ multiplex PCR, the repertoire was profiled, and TCRdb retains in-frame clones only, with some absent. The sample records tens of thousands of clones, roughly 80% being singletons. The sequenced sample consisted of CD45RA- memory CD4+ T cells from PBMCs. The source of this sequence is a human donor with narcolepsy. The chain carries TRBV6-1 and TRBJ2-7, with D uncertain. The CDR3: CASGWVSYEQYF. For the CDR3, the DNA is TGTGCCAGCGGATGGGTCTCCTACGAGCAGTACTTC.